Below are 13 T cell receptor beta chains sequenced from a single sample in a study of cytomegalovirus exposure and HLA in healthy donors (dated by TCRdb to 2016 to 2017). The receptor library was made with the immunoSEQ multiplex PCR assay. Entries here come from immuneACCESS through TCRdb and include only in-frame sequences with V and J called. Some clones fail to appear in such tables; in the studies checked, an unresolved V gene covers under half of the shortfall, and the cause of the remainder is unknown. In all, the sample holds 160,000 or so clones, and more than 70% of those were seen once. The ten largest clonotypes hold almost 3% of the sample. Input material: PBMCs. Receptor source: a man aged 18-30 years in good health and CMV-seronegative.

V is TRBV5-4 and J is TRBJ2-3; TRBD2 matches at 9 bases. Germline values: CDR1 SGHNT, CDR2 YYREEE (reference sequence). The junction had 14 bases not matched to a gene; V was cut back by 7 bases and J by 14 bases. This CDR3 is built from 13 residues. DNA for the CDR3: TGTGCCAGCCGTTTCGGGGGAGCGGGGGGCCTGTATTTT. Translation gives CASRFGGAGGLYF.

This chain connects TRBV2 to TRBJ2-7; 11 bases line up with TRBD1. J lost 2 bases, V lost 1 base, and 1 base had no gene match. The CDR3 has 15 residues. CDR1 and CDR2 from the germline V gene are SNHLY and FYNNEI. The DNA for the CDR3 is TGTGCCAGCAGTGAAGGGGACAGGGGGACCTACGAGCAGTACTTC. Encoded protein: CASSEGDRGTYEQYF.

This clone has more than one count but fewer than ten. The chain recombines TRBV2 with TRBJ1-2; D remains ambiguous. CDR1 SNHLY and CDR2 FYNNEI come from the germline V gene. This CDR3 has 13 amino acids. Trimming shortened V by 6 bases and J by 8 bases, and 16 bases separated the two germline ends. The CDR3 DNA reads TGTGCCAGCAGGATCGACAAGGCTGGCGGCTACACCTTC. Its translation: CASRIDKAGGYTF.

This clone has a handful of counts. This chain links TRBV19 with TRBJ2-1; D gene unclear. Trimming removed 6 bases at V and 5 bases at J, with 8 bases between. CDR3 length: 12 residues. Germline V gives CDR1 LNHDA, CDR2 SQIVND (reference sequence). CDR3 DNA: TGTGCCAGTAGCAGGATAGACAATGAGCAGTTCTTC. It yields the protein CASSRIDNEQFF.

The chain carries TRBV27 and TRBJ2-7, with D tentatively TRBD1 (5 bases). Germline CDR1 reads MNHEY; CDR2 reads SMNVEV (reference sequence). V was shortened by 2 bases and J by 4 bases, with 12 bases between the two germline ends. This CDR3 has 14 residues. In DNA, the CDR3 is TGTGCCAGCAGTTTAACCTTGTCAGGGTACGAGCAGTACTTC. It codes for CASSLTLSGYEQYF.

This chain links TRBV7-9 with TRBJ1-2; 10 positions agree with TRBD1. With V trimmed by 5 bases and J by 4 bases, 4 bases remained unmatched. The CDR3 loop spans 14 amino acids. The germline CDR1 and CDR2 sequences are SEHNR and FQNEAQ (reference sequence). The CDR3 sequence: CASSRQGAGYGYTF. DNA of the CDR3: TGTGCCAGCAGCCGACAGGGGGCGGGCTATGGCTACACCTTC.

V is TRBV5-4 and J is TRBJ2-7; 12 bases are a match to TRBD2. In germline, CDR1 is SGHNT, CDR2 YYREEE (reference sequence). Trimming took 4 bases from V and 7 from J; bases not matched to a gene: 12. The CDR3 runs 16 residues. The CDR3 sequence is CASSQGLAGRSREQYF. The CDR3 DNA sequence: TGTGCCAGCAGCCAAGGACTAGCGGGAAGGTCAAGGGAGCAGTACTTC.

The chain couples TRBV6-6 to TRBJ1-2; 9 bases agree with TRBD1. The CDR3 is 13 residues long. Per germline, CDR1 MNHNY and CDR2 SVGAGI (reference sequence). Trimming took 4 bases from V and 8 from J; bases not matched to a gene: 5. CDR3 amino acids: CASSSGQGRGYTF. The CDR3 bases are TGTGCCAGCAGTTCCGGACAGGGGAGAGGCTACACCTTC.

The rearrangement uses TRBV6-6 and TRBJ2-1, with 8 bases identical to TRBD2. With V trimmed by 5 bases and J by 6 bases, 6 bases remained unmatched. Germline lookup yields CDR1 MNHNY and CDR2 SVGAGI (reference sequence). The CDR3 is 14 amino acids. CDR3 in amino acids: CASSNSGVPNEQFF. For the CDR3, the DNA is TGTGCCAGCAGTAATAGCGGGGTGCCCAATGAGCAGTTCTTC.

The chain employs TRBV9 and TRBJ2-3, with TRBD1 identical over 8 bases. This CDR3 has 14 residues. The V segment lost 0 bases and the J segment 4 bases; nucleotides outside the gene matches: 1. Germline loops: CDR1 SGDLS, CDR2 YYNGEE. CDR3 amino acids: CASSVDRGADTQYF. CDR3 nucleotides: TGTGCCAGCAGCGTAGACAGGGGGGCAGATACGCAGTATTTT. Looking up the rest from reference TRBV9 and TRBJ2-3 gives the full variable domain: DSGVTQTPKHLITATGQRVTLRCSPRSGDLSVYWYQQSLDQGLQFLIQYYNGEERAKGNILERFSAQQFPDLHSELNLSSLELGDSALYFCASSVDRGADTQYFGPGTRLTVL.

The chain has TRBV19 and TRBJ1-4; D might be TRBD1 (5 bases). V lost 2 bases to trimming and J lost 5 bases, with 12 bases between them. The CDR3 covers 15 residues. Germline CDR1 is LNHDA and CDR2 is SQIVND (reference sequence). In nucleotides, the CDR3 is TGTGCCAGTAGTATAACGGCAGGGCGAAATGAAAAACTGTTTTTT. Translating it yields CASSITAGRNEKLFF. Drawing the rest from reference TRBV19 and TRBJ1-4, the complete variable domain is DGGITQSPKYLFRKEGQNVTLSCEQNLNHDAMYWYRQDPGQGLRLIYYSQIVNDFQKGDIAEGYSVSREKKESFPLTVTSAQKNPTAFYLCASSITAGRNEKLFFGSGTQLSVL.

This chain joins TRBV11-2 and TRBJ1-2; no definite D call. Per the germline V gene, CDR1 is SGHAT and CDR2 is FQNNGV. This CDR3 comprises 13 residues. Trimming shortened V by 1 base and J by 8 bases, and 11 bases separated the two germline ends. The CDR3 nucleotides read TGTGCCAGCAGCTTAGCTATCATCAACGGCTACACCTTC. Its protein product is CASSLAIINGYTF. The full variable domain, in which reference TRBV11-2 and TRBJ1-2 provide the parts outside the CDR3, is EAGVAQSPRYKIIEKRQSVAFWCNPISGHATLYWYQQILGQGPKLLIQFQNNGVVDDSQLPKDRFSAERLKGVDSTLKIQPAKLEDSAVYLCASSLAIINGYTFGSGTRLTVV.

CDR3 sequence reads: CASSPRSGGAIDTQYF. CDR3 in DNA: TGTGCCAGCAGCCCCCGGAGCGGGGGGGCAATAGATACGCAGTATTTT. V usage is TRBV7-2 and J usage is TRBJ2-3; 10 bases map to TRBD2. Germline V gene lookup returns CDR1 SGHTA and CDR2 FQGNSA. The CDR3 has 16 amino acids. The V gene end was trimmed by 5 bases and the J gene end by 5 bases; junction bases not matched to a gene: 10.